This T cell receptor beta chain was obtained from a study of T-cell reconstitution after alpha-beta-depleted transplantation in children. This clonotype was seen only once. An end of the junction does not agree with germline; a read error may underlie this. The TCRbeta library incorporated unique molecular identifiers. TCRdb re-called the PCR reads with MiXCR, one entry per CDR3 protein. The profile shows about 980,000 distinct CDR3 sequences, around 30% of them singletons. The germline V gene has CDR1 SEHNR and CDR2 FQNEAQ (reference sequence). The CDR3 loop spans 15 amino acids. Here the sequenced sample was PBMCs, mostly from graft donor cells, taken 360 days after TCRalphabeta/CD19-depleted stem cell transplant. The TCR sequence derives from a boy younger than two who had a stem cell transplant for SCID, so the T cells may come from the graft donor. The chain joins TRBV7-9 to TRBJ2-5; the D is unclear. The CDR3 DNA reads as TGTGCCTGCAGCTTATCCAGGACGGTCCGAGAGACCCAGTACTTC. The encoded protein is CACSLSRTVRETQYF.